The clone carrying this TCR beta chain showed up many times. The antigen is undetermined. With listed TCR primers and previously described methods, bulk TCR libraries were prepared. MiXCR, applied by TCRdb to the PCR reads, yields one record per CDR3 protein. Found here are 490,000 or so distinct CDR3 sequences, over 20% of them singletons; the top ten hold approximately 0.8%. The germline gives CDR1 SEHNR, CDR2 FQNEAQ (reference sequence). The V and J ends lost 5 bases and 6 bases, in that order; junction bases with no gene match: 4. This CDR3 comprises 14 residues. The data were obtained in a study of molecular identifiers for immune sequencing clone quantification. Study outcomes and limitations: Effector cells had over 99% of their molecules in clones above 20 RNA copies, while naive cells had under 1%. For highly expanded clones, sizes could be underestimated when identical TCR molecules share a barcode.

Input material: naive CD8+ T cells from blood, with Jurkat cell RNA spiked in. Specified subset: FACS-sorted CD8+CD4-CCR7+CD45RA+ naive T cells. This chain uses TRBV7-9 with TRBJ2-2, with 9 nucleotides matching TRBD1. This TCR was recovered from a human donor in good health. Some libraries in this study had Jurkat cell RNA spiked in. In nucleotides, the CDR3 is TGTGCCAGCAGCAACAGACAGGGGGCCGGGGAGCTGTTTTTT. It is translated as CASSNRQGAGELFF. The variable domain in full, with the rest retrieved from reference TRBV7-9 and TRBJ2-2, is DTGVSQNPRHKITKRGQNVTFRCDPISEHNRLYWYRQTLGQGPEFLTYFQNEAQLEKSRLLSDRFSAERPKGSFSTLEIQRTEQGDSAMYLCASSNRQGAGELFFGEGSRLTVL.